This entry lists 15 T cell receptor beta chains sequenced from one sample in a study of blood T cell repertoires in COVID-19. Sequencing was performed with immunoSEQ multiplex PCR; in TCRdb, only in-frame clones are kept and a portion is missing. This sample yields some 140,000 clones, of which 84% are seen a single time; about 5.5% belongs to the top ten. The sequencing sample was made of PBMCs or T cells enriched from blood (not recorded which). The receptors stem from a man aged 35 to 55 with acute COVID-19.

This clone was seen only a few times. The V gene is TRBV29-1, the J gene TRBJ2-1; 11 bases match TRBD2. The V and J ends lost 7 bases and 5 bases, in that order; junction bases with no gene match: 4. The CDR3 spans 13 residues. Germline values: CDR1 SQVTM, CDR2 ANQGSEA. The CDR3 loop reads CSGVTSGNNEQFF. In DNA, the CDR3 is TGCAGCGGCGTGACTAGCGGGAACAATGAGCAGTTCTTC.

The chain recombines TRBV27 with TRBJ1-2, with 7 bases aligning to TRBD1. Per germline, CDR1 MNHEY and CDR2 SMNVEV (reference sequence). With 3 bases clipped from V and 8 bases from J, the junction kept 9 bases outside the gene matches. CDR3 length: 14 residues. The CDR3 nucleotides are TGTGCCAGCAGTTTCAGGGACAGCCGTGGGGGCTACACCTTC. It encodes CASSFRDSRGGYTF.

J is TRBJ1-2 and V is TRBV18, with unresolved D. The CDR3 consists of 13 residues. Per the germline V gene, CDR1 is KGHSH and CDR2 is LQKENI. Trimming took 2 bases from V and 4 from J, leaving 8 bases between them. CDR3 sequence: CASSPGGGYGYTF. The CDR3 DNA is TGTGCCAGCTCACCAGGTGGCGGCTATGGCTACACCTTC.

The chain combines TRBV3-1 (or the pseudogene TRBV3-2) with TRBJ2-7, with TRBD2 matching 7 bases. Germline V gene sequence: CDR1 LGHDT, CDR2 YNNKEL (reference sequence). With V trimmed by 4 bases and J by 2 bases, 2 bases remained unmatched. The CDR3 runs to 13 residues. The CDR3 nucleotides are TGTGCCAGCAGCCTTGGGACTACCTACGAGCAGTACTTC. Translated: CASSLGTTYEQYF.

This clone has just one count. This chain uses TRBV18 with TRBJ1-3, with D tentatively TRBD1 (6 bases). CDR1 KGHSH and CDR2 LQKENI come from the germline V gene. The ends were cut back, 3 bases at V and 5 bases at J, with 14 bases in the middle. The CDR3 consists of 15 residues. CDR3 protein: CASSPRGWDRNTIYF. CDR3 coding DNA: TGTGCCAGCTCACCCAGGGGCTGGGATCGAAACACCATATATTTT.

V and J are TRBV28 and TRBJ1-5, with TRBD1 matching over 8 bases. The V segment lost 6 bases and the J segment 4 bases; nucleotides outside the gene matches: 11. Per the germline V gene, CDR1 is MDHEN and CDR2 is SYDVKM. CDR3 length: 16 residues. CDR3 sequence reads: CASRSAGQETNQPQHF. For the CDR3, the DNA is TGTGCCAGCAGATCCGCGGGACAGGAGACGAATCAGCCCCAGCATTTT.

The chain links TRBV6-2 or TRBV6-3 to TRBJ2-1; perhaps TRBD1 as D (5 bases). This CDR3 is 18 amino acids long. The V end lost 3 bases, the J end lost 0 bases, and 18 bases lay between the germline ends. Germline V gene sequence: CDR1 MNHEY, CDR2 SVGEGT. CDR3 protein: CASSYILGRDSSYNEQFF. The CDR3, as DNA: TGTGCCAGCAGTTATATTCTAGGGCGTGACAGCTCCTACAATGAGCAGTTCTTC.

The CDR3 DNA reads as TGTGCCAGCAGCGCTCGGGACAGGGGCTACAATGAGCAGTTCTTC. Translated: CASSARDRGYNEQFF. This sequence joins TRBV9 and TRBJ2-1; 10 bases fit TRBD1. The V gene's germline CDR1 is SGDLS and CDR2 YYNGEE. Trimming at V came to 3 bases and at J to 3 bases, leaving 3 bases not matched to a gene. This CDR3 region has 15 residues.

The rearrangement links TRBV9 to TRBJ2-3; weak D call: TRBD1 (6 bases). The ends were cut back, 0 bases at V and 2 bases at J, with 19 bases in the middle. Per the germline V gene, CDR1 is SGDLS and CDR2 is YYNGEE. This CDR3 has 18 residues. For the CDR3, the DNA is TGTGCCAGCAGCGTAGCAGGGGTCGGATTGGGGCACACAGATACGCAGTATTTT. It codes for CASSVAGVGLGHTDTQYF.

The chain is built from TRBV19 and TRBJ1-5; a possible D gene is TRBD1 (6 bases). CDR3 size: 14 residues. Germline CDR1 LNHDA, CDR2 SQIVND (reference sequence). Trimming removed 6 bases at V and 3 bases at J, with 12 bases between. CDR3 sequence: CASRMGTYNQPQHF. CDR3 nucleotide sequence: TGTGCCAGTAGGATGGGGACATACAATCAGCCCCAGCATTTT.

Points on this clone: At the DNA level, this CDR3 is encoded by other sequences in the same sample as well. This chain links TRBV7-2 with TRBJ1-5; 8 positions agree with TRBD1. Germline V gene data show CDR1 as SGHTA and CDR2 as FQGNSA. The CDR3 covers 16 residues. J gave up 6 bases and V 1 base, and 8 bases lay outside the gene matches. CDR3 loop: CASSLGGQGTSQPQHF. The CDR3 DNA is TGTGCCAGCAGCTTAGGTGGACAGGGTACAAGTCAGCCCCAGCATTTT.

The V gene is TRBV7-8, the J gene TRBJ2-1; 14 nucleotides match TRBD2. This CDR3 is built from 16 residues. Per the germline V gene, CDR1 is SGHVS and CDR2 is FQNEAQ. V shed 4 bases and J 8 bases; nucleotides not matched to a gene: 7. The CDR3 loop is CASSSRLAGGRDEQFF. Here the CDR3 DNA reads TGTGCCAGCAGCTCAAGACTAGCGGGAGGGAGGGATGAGCAGTTCTTC.

The chain combines TRBV9 with TRBJ2-1, with D hard to call. Germline lookup yields CDR1 SGDLS and CDR2 YYNGEE. This CDR3 is 16 amino acids long. V was pared by 4 bases and J by 2 bases, with 16 bases between. CDR3: CASSTDARGAYNEQFF. For the CDR3, the DNA is TGTGCCAGCAGCACCGACGCGAGAGGAGCCTACAATGAGCAGTTCTTC.

The V and J genes are TRBV3-1 (or the pseudogene TRBV3-2) and TRBJ2-5, with a tentative D call TRBD1 (6 bases). This CDR3 has 15 amino acids. Germline values: CDR1 LGHDT, CDR2 YNNKEL (reference sequence). V dropped 5 bases and J dropped 5 bases, with 18 bases sitting between them. In DNA, the CDR3 is TGTGCCAGCAGCTCCTGGACGAGCAGGGGCGAGACCCAGTACTTC. Protein product: CASSSWTSRGETQYF.

The rearrangement links TRBV7-9 to TRBJ1-5; possibly TRBD1 for D (6 bases). V was pared by 4 bases and J by 3 bases, with 22 bases between. The CDR3 extends over 18 amino acids. Germline values: CDR1 SEHNR, CDR2 FQNEAQ (reference sequence). The CDR3 loop is CASSSPRGGANDNQPQHF. CDR3 DNA: TGTGCCAGCAGCTCACCTAGAGGGGGGGCGAATGACAATCAGCCCCAGCATTTT.